This is a list of T cell receptor beta chains from one sample in a study of control samples from healthy donors and cancer patients. Repertoires were generated with immunoSEQ multiplex PCR, while TCRdb's copy carries only in-frame clones and drops some. The sample has tens of thousands of clones, approximately 84% seen once. Source material: PBMCs. All receptors derive from a man aged 65-85 years with lung cancer. The CDR3 runs from the conserved cysteine through the conserved F or W. The D gene is left open where the match is weak. Some rows mark clone size as missing; the rest say once, few, many or name a class of expanded clone.

DNA | CDR3 | D | size | J | V
TGTGCCAGCAGCCTAAGTCGGTTTCAGTGGGATGAAAAACTGTTTTTT | CASSLSRFQWDEKLFF | . | . | TRBJ1-4 | TRBV5-6
TGTGCCAGCAGCCGAGAGGGGGGCATAGGAGATACGCAGTATTTT | CASSREGGIGDTQYF | . | . | TRBJ2-3 | TRBV7-3
TGTGCCACCAGCAGACCCCTTGAGACGGTCACCGGGGAGCTGTTTTTT | CATSRPLETVTGELFF | . | once | TRBJ2-2 | TRBV15
TGTGCCAGCTCACCGGGGGGTGGCTACACCTTC | CASSPGGGYTF | . | . | TRBJ1-2 | TRBV18
TGTGCCAGCAGCGTAGAGGCGGGGAGGGCCTACGAGCAGTACTTC | CASSVEAGRAYEQYF | TRBD2 | once | TRBJ2-7 | TRBV9
TGTGCCAGCTCACCACTTGAGGGGACAGGTGAGGGCGAGGGCACTGAAGCTTTCTTT | CASSPLEGTGEGEGTEAFF | TRBD1 | . | TRBJ1-1 | TRBV18
TGTGCCAGCAGCTCCGGGACAGGGGGCCTTGGCGGGGAGCTGTTTTTT | CASSSGTGGLGGELFF | TRBD1 | . | TRBJ2-2 | TRBV5-4
TGTGCCAGCACCCCAAGGCGGGGGAATCCAGATACGCAGTATTTT | CASTPRRGNPDTQYF | TRBD2 | . | TRBJ2-3 | TRBV5-8
TGTGCCAGTAGTATAGCATCGTCGGCGGACTACAATGAGCAGTTCTTC | CASSIASSADYNEQFF | . | . | TRBJ2-1 | TRBV19
TGTGCCTGGAGTTCGGGACAGGGGAATGAAAAACTGTTTTTT | CAWSSGQGNEKLFF | TRBD1 | . | TRBJ1-4 | TRBV30
TGCGCCAGCAGCCAAGATCTACACGAGCAGTACTTC | CASSQDLHEQYF | . | . | TRBJ2-7 | TRBV4-1
TGTGCCAGCTCTCATCTGGCGACAGCCAACTATGGCTACACCTTC | CASSHLATANYGYTF | . | . | TRBJ1-2 | TRBV27
TGTGCCAGCAGCCACTCCGCGACAGGGTCTCACGAGCAGTACTTC | CASSHSATGSHEQYF | TRBD1 | . | TRBJ2-7 | TRBV3-1/TRBV3-2
TGTGCCAGTAGTAGGACAGAAAACTATGGCTACACCTTC | CASSRTENYGYTF | . | . | TRBJ1-2 | TRBV19
TGTGCCAGCAGCTTGCAACAGGGTCGGAATTCACCCCTCCACTTT | CASSLQQGRNSPLHF | . | few | TRBJ1-6 | TRBV5-4
TGTGCCATCAGTGAGTCGACAGGGTCGAATTCACCCCTCCACTTT | CAISESTGSNSPLHF | TRBD1 | . | TRBJ1-6 | TRBV10-3
TGTGCCAGCAGCAAAGAGGAGCAGAGACAGGGAAAAAATCAGCCCCAGCATTTT | CASSKEEQRQGKNQPQHF | . | . | TRBJ1-5 | TRBV21-1
TGTGCCACCAGCACCCTAAAGCCGGGACAGCTGAATGAAAAACTGTTTTTT | CATSTLKPGQLNEKLFF | TRBD1 | . | TRBJ1-4 | TRBV15
TGTGCCAGTAGTTTCGGACAGCCCCCCGATCCCCAGTACTTC | CASSFGQPPDPQYF | . | few | TRBJ2-5 | TRBV19
TGTGCCACCAGTGATTTACCGGGGGAGCAGTTCTTC | CATSDLPGEQFF | . | . | TRBJ2-1 | TRBV24-1
TGTGCCAGCTCAACCGGGACAGGGACCAATCAGCCCCAGCATTTT | CASSTGTGTNQPQHF | TRBD1 | . | TRBJ1-5 | TRBV18
TGTGCCAGCAGGGGACAGGGAAATTCACCCCTCCACTTT | CASRGQGNSPLHF | TRBD1 | . | TRBJ1-6 | TRBV6-5
TGTGCCAGCAGCCTGGACCTTAGTATCTATGGCTACACCTTC | CASSLDLSIYGYTF | . | . | TRBJ1-2 | TRBV6-6
TGTGCCAGCAGTTACTCGAATAGCAATCAGCCCCAGCATTTT | CASSYSNSNQPQHF | . | . | TRBJ1-5 | TRBV6-6
TGTGCCAGCAGCTTCGGGGACACCACAGATACGCAGTATTTT | CASSFGDTTDTQYF | . | . | TRBJ2-3 | TRBV11-3